Listed below are T cell receptor beta chains from one sample, sequenced in a study of cytomegalovirus exposure and HLA in healthy donors. TCRdb's copy holds only in-frame clones and misses some; the assay was immunoSEQ multiplex PCR. This sample has 150,000 or so clones; approximately 80% occur once, and the top ten carry 4%. Sequencing input: PBMCs. Source of these receptors: a woman between 40 and 55 years old in good health and CMV-seronegative. The CDR3 runs from the conserved cysteine through the conserved F or W. D genes are given only for firm matches. Some rows have no size entry. The others give once, few or many, or a class for an expanded clone.

J: TRBJ1-5; D: -; size: -; V: TRBV19; CDR3: CASSLFPGQSSNQPQHF; DNA: TGTGCCAGTAGTTTATTCCCGGGACAATCTAGCAATCAGCCCCAGCATTTT
J: TRBJ1-1; D: -; size: -; V: TRBV28; CDR3: CASRTGGGLDTEAFF; DNA: TGTGCCAGCAGAACCGGGGGGGGGCTGGACACTGAAGCTTTCTTT
J: TRBJ2-2; D: -; size: -; V: TRBV7-8; CDR3: CASSPIALNTGELFF; DNA: TGTGCCAGCAGCCCGATAGCCCTGAACACCGGGGAGCTGTTTTTT
J: TRBJ1-1; D: -; size: -; V: TRBV5-1; CDR3: CASSLDRTEAFF; DNA: TGCGCCAGCAGCTTGGATCGGACTGAAGCTTTCTTT
J: TRBJ1-5; D: TRBD1; size: -; V: TRBV19; CDR3: CASGQGINQPQHF; DNA: TGTGCCAGCGGACAGGGGATAAATCAGCCCCAGCATTTT
J: TRBJ1-4; D: -; size: -; V: TRBV27; CDR3: CASSPTGYEKLFF; DNA: TGTGCCAGCAGTCCTACAGGGTATGAAAAACTGTTTTTT
J: TRBJ2-1; D: TRBD2; size: -; V: TRBV27; CDR3: CASTLKGSGSPYNEQFF; DNA: TGTGCCAGCACCCTAAAGGGTAGCGGGAGTCCCTACAATGAGCAGTTCTTC
J: TRBJ1-1; D: -; size: -; V: TRBV6-6; CDR3: CASSADLNTEAFF; DNA: TGTGCCAGCAGTGCAGATTTGAACACTGAAGCTTTCTTT
J: TRBJ2-7; D: -; size: few; V: TRBV12-5; CDR3: CASGSQEYEQYF; DNA: TGTGCTAGTGGTTCCCAAGAGTACGAGCAGTACTTC
J: TRBJ1-1; D: TRBD1; size: -; V: TRBV5-1; CDR3: CASSSQGVEDTEAFF; DNA: TGCGCCAGCAGCTCGCAGGGGGTGGAGGACACTGAAGCTTTCTTT
J: TRBJ1-2; D: -; size: -; V: TRBV19; CDR3: CASSIEVWGGHGYTF; DNA: TGTGCCAGTAGTATAGAGGTCTGGGGAGGTCATGGCTACACCTTC
J: TRBJ2-7; D: TRBD2; size: once; V: TRBV6-6; CDR3: CASSYRPSGSVDEQYF; DNA: TGTGCCAGCAGTTACCGACCTAGCGGGAGCGTAGACGAGCAGTACTTC
J: TRBJ2-7; D: TRBD2; size: once; V: TRBV5-4; CDR3: CASSLGGSSGRLYEQYF; DNA: TGTGCCAGCAGCTTGGGGGGTTCTAGCGGGAGGTTGTACGAGCAGTACTTC
J: TRBJ2-3; D: TRBD2; size: -; V: TRBV11-3; CDR3: CASSPRLAGGGADTQYF; DNA: TGTGCCAGCAGCCCCCGACTAGCGGGGGGAGGGGCAGATACGCAGTATTTT
J: TRBJ1-2; D: TRBD1; size: -; V: TRBV5-6; CDR3: CASRTLVPGQGYGYTF; DNA: TGTGCCAGCAGGACCTTAGTACCGGGACAGGGTTACGGCTACACCTTC
J: TRBJ1-4; D: -; size: -; V: TRBV11-3; CDR3: CASSYASTMTNEKLFF; DNA: TGTGCCAGCAGCTACGCCTCCACAATGACTAATGAAAAACTGTTTTTT
J: TRBJ1-3; D: -; size: -; V: TRBV7-6; CDR3: CASSPGEGAGNTIYF; DNA: TGTGCCAGCAGCCCCGGGGAGGGGGCTGGAAACACCATATATTTT
J: TRBJ1-2; D: -; size: -; V: TRBV6-5; CDR3: CASSSRTIDYGYTF; DNA: TGTGCCAGCAGTTCCCGGACTATAGACTATGGCTACACCTTC
J: TRBJ2-3; D: -; size: -; V: TRBV30; CDR3: CAWSVQVGGTDTQYF; DNA: TGTGCCTGGAGTGTACAAGTGGGAGGCACAGATACGCAGTATTTT
J: TRBJ2-5; D: TRBD2; size: -; V: TRBV28; CDR3: CASSRGTSNWETQYF; DNA: TGTGCCAGCAGTCGAGGGACTAGCAACTGGGAGACCCAGTACTTC
J: TRBJ1-2; D: -; size: -; V: TRBV5-4; CDR3: CASSLATNYGYTF; DNA: TGTGCCAGCAGCTTGGCAACTAACTATGGCTACACCTTC
J: TRBJ2-3; D: -; size: -; V: TRBV5-1; CDR3: CASSLATYTDTQYF; DNA: TGCGCCAGCAGCCTAGCGACCTACACAGATACGCAGTATTTT
J: TRBJ1-1; D: -; size: -; V: TRBV28; CDR3: CASSYYLTEAFF; DNA: TGTGCCAGCAGCTACTACCTCACTGAAGCTTTCTTT
J: TRBJ1-3; D: -; size: -; V: TRBV10-3; CDR3: CAISEFRDLSGNTIYF; DNA: TGTGCCATCAGTGAGTTCAGGGATCTCTCTGGAAACACCATATATTTT
J: TRBJ2-2; D: -; size: -; V: TRBV18; CDR3: CASSPQGGSANTGELFF; DNA: TGTGCCAGCTCACCCCAGGGGGGTTCTGCGAACACCGGGGAGCTGTTTTTT
J: TRBJ1-1; D: -; size: -; V: TRBV5-4; CDR3: CASSLPSGNTEAFF; DNA: TGTGCCAGCAGTCTGCCCTCGGGGAACACTGAAGCTTTCTTT
J: TRBJ2-7; D: TRBD1; size: -; V: TRBV5-1; CDR3: CASSLTTGAYEQYF; DNA: TGCGCCAGCAGCTTGACCACAGGGGCCTACGAGCAGTACTTC
J: TRBJ2-2; D: -; size: -; V: TRBV2; CDR3: CASRRGNTGELFF; DNA: TGTGCCAGCAGAAGAGGGAACACCGGGGAGCTGTTTTTT
J: TRBJ2-7; D: TRBD2; size: -; V: TRBV7-9; CDR3: CASSPTSGRSYEQYF; DNA: TGTGCCAGCAGCCCGACTAGCGGGAGGTCTTACGAGCAGTACTTC
J: TRBJ2-7; D: -; size: -; V: TRBV5-4; CDR3: CASSPAGETYEQYF; DNA: TGTGCCAGCAGCCCCGCAGGGGAAACCTACGAGCAGTACTTC
J: TRBJ2-5; D: TRBD1; size: -; V: TRBV5-6; CDR3: CASSLGWGQGASPRETQYF; DNA: TGTGCCAGCAGCTTGGGATGGGGGCAGGGGGCGTCCCCACGGGAGACCCAGTACTTC
J: TRBJ1-6; D: -; size: -; V: TRBV28; CDR3: CASSYRGGSYNSPLHF; DNA: TGTGCCAGCAGTTACCGTGGGGGGTCCTATAATTCACCCCTCCACTTT
J: TRBJ2-5; D: TRBD1; size: -; V: TRBV9; CDR3: CASSVAGQGAAETQYF; DNA: TGTGCCAGCAGCGTAGCAGGACAGGGGGCTGCGGAGACCCAGTACTTC
J: TRBJ2-5; D: TRBD2; size: few; V: TRBV5-1; CDR3: CASSSFPERGGQETQYF; DNA: TGCGCCAGCAGCTCCTTTCCCGAGCGGGGGGGACAAGAGACCCAGTACTTC
J: TRBJ2-7; D: TRBD1; size: -; V: TRBV23-1; CDR3: CASSLSLTHRGPPSYEQYF; DNA: TGCGCCAGCAGCCTGTCCTTAACACACAGGGGTCCCCCTTCCTACGAGCAGTACTTC
J: TRBJ1-2; D: -; size: -; V: TRBV27; CDR3: CASSPVDSSNYGYTF; DNA: TGTGCCAGCAGCCCTGTCGACTCATCTAACTATGGCTACACCTTC
J: TRBJ1-1; D: TRBD1; size: -; V: TRBV5-1; CDR3: CASSLDDRGEAFF; DNA: TGCGCCAGCAGCTTGGACGACAGGGGAGAAGCTTTCTTT
J: TRBJ1-1; D: TRBD1; size: -; V: TRBV2; CDR3: CASRPGTGRNTEAFF; DNA: TGTGCCAGCAGGCCTGGGACAGGGCGAAACACTGAAGCTTTCTTT
J: TRBJ1-5; D: -; size: -; V: TRBV27; CDR3: CASSRTGPISNQPQHF; DNA: TGTGCCAGCAGCAGAACAGGGCCGATTAGCAATCAGCCCCAGCATTTT
J: TRBJ1-4; D: TRBD1; size: -; V: TRBV6-5; CDR3: CASSYSTTGGYEKLFF; DNA: TGTGCCAGCAGTTACTCGACGACAGGGGGCTATGAAAAACTGTTTTTT
J: TRBJ2-7; D: TRBD1; size: -; V: TRBV6-5; CDR3: CASSPGGSHPYEQYF; DNA: TGTGCCAGCAGTCCAGGGGGCTCCCACCCCTACGAGCAGTACTTC
J: TRBJ2-7; D: -; size: -; V: TRBV30; CDR3: CAWSVLRWSGRREQYF; DNA: TGTGCCTGGAGTGTATTAAGGTGGTCAGGGCGCCGCGAGCAGTACTTC
J: TRBJ1-2; D: -; size: -; V: TRBV2; CDR3: CASTNSEEAVYGYTF; DNA: TGTGCCAGCACGAATTCGGAGGAGGCTGTATATGGCTACACCTTC
J: TRBJ2-7; D: -; size: few; V: TRBV6-5; CDR3: CAAAGRTEQYF; DNA: TGTGCCGCCGCGGGGCGAACTGAGCAGTACTTC
J: TRBJ1-2; D: TRBD1; size: -; V: TRBV4-2; CDR3: CASRPQESRTGADYGYTF; DNA: TGTGCCAGCAGACCCCAAGAGTCCCGTACAGGGGCTGACTATGGCTACACCTTC
J: TRBJ2-7; D: TRBD2; size: -; V: TRBV7-7; CDR3: CASSPTSGIPYEQYF; DNA: TGTGCTAGCAGCCCTACTAGCGGGATACCCTACGAGCAGTACTTC
J: TRBJ1-1; D: TRBD1; size: once; V: TRBV6-1; CDR3: CASSGHRDRGDTEAFF; DNA: TGTGCCAGCAGTGGACACCGGGACAGGGGAGACACTGAAGCTTTCTTT
J: TRBJ1-2; D: TRBD1; size: -; V: TRBV10-3; CDR3: CAISDDRGIRNYTF; DNA: TGTGCCATCAGTGATGACAGGGGCATTCGGAACTACACCTTC
J: TRBJ1-2; D: -; size: -; V: TRBV19; CDR3: CASQEGRINYGYTF; DNA: TGTGCCAGCCAGGAGGGCAGGATTAACTATGGCTACACCTTC
J: TRBJ1-1; D: -; size: once; V: TRBV7-9; CDR3: CASSIQMDTEAFF; DNA: TGTGCCAGCAGCATACAGATGGACACTGAAGCTTTCTTT
J: TRBJ1-4; D: TRBD1; size: -; V: TRBV19; CDR3: CASKDRDYEKLFF; DNA: TGTGCCAGTAAGGACAGGGATTATGAAAAACTGTTTTTT
J: TRBJ1-1; D: TRBD1; size: -; V: TRBV5-1; CDR3: CASSRSDRVEAFF; DNA: TGCGCCAGCAGCAGATCGGACAGGGTCGAAGCTTTCTTT
J: TRBJ1-2; D: -; size: -; V: TRBV30; CDR3: CAWSAEGRRGYGYTF; DNA: TGTGCCTGGAGCGCGGAGGGCAGGAGGGGCTATGGCTACACCTTC
J: TRBJ1-1; D: TRBD1; size: few; V: TRBV10-2; CDR3: CASSARRQGSMPLTEAFF; DNA: TGCGCCAGCAGTGCCCGCCGACAGGGGTCTATGCCCCTCACTGAAGCTTTCTTT
J: TRBJ2-3; D: -; size: -; V: TRBV6-6; CDR3: CASTLFSSTDTQYF; DNA: TGTGCCAGCACTCTATTCTCTAGCACAGATACGCAGTATTTT
J: TRBJ2-5; D: TRBD2; size: -; V: TRBV10-1; CDR3: CASSERLGGSETQYF; DNA: TGCGCCAGCAGTGAGCGGTTAGGCGGGAGCGAGACCCAGTACTTC
J: TRBJ2-4; D: -; size: few; V: TRBV2; CDR3: CASSGGRGRIFQYF; DNA: TGTGCCAGCAGTGGCGGAAGGGGCCGGATCTTTCAGTACTTC
J: TRBJ2-1; D: TRBD2; size: once; V: TRBV18; CDR3: CASSRASGGPGDEQFF; DNA: TGTGCCAGCTCAAGGGCTAGCGGGGGCCCAGGGGATGAGCAGTTCTTC
J: TRBJ2-5; D: -; size: -; V: TRBV19; CDR3: CASSIGQGPNQETQYF; DNA: TGTGCCAGTAGTATCGGGCAGGGGCCAAACCAAGAGACCCAGTACTTC
J: TRBJ1-2; D: -; size: -; V: TRBV10-3; CDR3: CAISIQGFGYTF; DNA: TGTGCCATCAGTATACAGGGTTTTGGCTACACCTTC